This is a list of T cell receptor beta chains from one sample in a study of monozygotic twins with inflammatory bowel disease. TCRdb reprocessed the 5' RACE reads; each CDR3 protein has one entry and no DNA is given. The sample has some 450,000 distinct CDR3 sequences; the top ten hold 2% to 3%. Input material: blood. The receptors were gathered from a human donor with ulcerative colitis or Crohn's disease, or a healthy co-twin of an affected twin (not recorded which). Each CDR3 is given with its conserved first and last residue.

TRBV2,TRBJ1-1,CASQQNTEAFF
TRBV6-1,TRBJ2-7,CASWTSWGQGAYEQYF
TRBV5-1,TRBJ1-5,CASSPGTENQPQHF
TRBV25-1,TRBJ2-5,CASSGDAETQYF
TRBV7-2,TRBJ2-1,CASSRAGAFNEQFF
TRBV20-1,TRBJ2-1,CSARGTSSYNEQFF
TRBV11-2,TRBJ2-2,CASSPLQGAIGELFF
TRBV29-1,TRBJ1-2,CSVDLLNYGYTF
TRBV19,TRBJ2-2,CASSVGLAGSEELFF
TRBV11-1,TRBJ1-1,CASSLTGQSEAFF
TRBV7-2,TRBJ2-3,CASSQRTSSSTDTQYF
TRBV5-6,TRBJ2-7,CASSHPVGYEQYF
TRBV4-1,TRBJ2-3,CASSHRGVGTDTQYF
TRBV10-2,TRBJ2-1,CASSGQNEQFF
TRBV21-1,TRBJ1-1,CASSKAKVRGTEAFF
TRBV29-1,TRBJ2-1,CSFGQGGYNEQFF
TRBV5-1,TRBJ2-1,CASGGGAVYNEQFF
TRBV3-1,TRBJ2-7,CASSQGSPGQGGEQYF
TRBV12-3/TRBV12-4,TRBJ1-3,CASSLGPKLGGNTIYF
TRBV7-9,TRBJ1-5,CASSGGLIHQPQHF
TRBV11-3,TRBJ2-1,CASSSRGGSLSYNEQFF
TRBV29-1,TRBJ2-2,CSYPTGGFPGELFF
TRBV27,TRBJ2-1,CASSSRQASYNEQFF
TRBV7-9,TRBJ1-1,CASSLEETVNTEAFF
TRBV5-1,TRBJ2-5,CASSLGDRSETQYF
TRBV5-5,TRBJ1-3,CASTLRAEGNTIYF
TRBV5-1,TRBJ2-3,CASNGNTDTQYF
TRBV24-1,TRBJ2-1,CATSPGNYGGEQFF
TRBV5-1,TRBJ2-3,CASSRTTDTQYF
TRBV3-1,TRBJ1-6,CASSQDLWLPLHF
TRBV19,TRBJ2-3,CAISTAYLRAGGRDTQYF
TRBV4-1,TRBJ2-6,CASSQESTAGANVLTF
TRBV12-3/TRBV12-4,TRBJ2-7,CASSLEYGVVGTGLDEQYF
TRBV5-1,TRBJ1-1,CASSSFKEGMNTEAFF
TRBV28,TRBJ2-2,CASSSHRDGTGELFF
TRBV27,TRBJ1-2,CASSARLRENYGYTF
TRBV4-1,TRBJ2-1,CASSQDSLPGNEQFF
TRBV20-1,TRBJ2-3,CSARTAGLATNPRRDTQYF
TRBV27,TRBJ2-5,CASSLFHTETQYF
TRBV5-6,TRBJ2-2,CASSFLVRVETGELFF
TRBV7-2,TRBJ2-7,CASSLGLESSYEQYF
TRBV6-2/TRBV6-3,TRBJ1-2,CASRDSDGYTF
TRBV9,TRBJ2-3,CASSLTGGVDTQYF
TRBV19,TRBJ1-5,CASSQNGGLRHINQPQHF
TRBV6-2/TRBV6-3,TRBJ1-1,CASSYVLFLREGYHSTEAFF
TRBV6-1,TRBJ2-2,CASSPAGLLNTGELFF
TRBV20-1,TRBJ2-1,CSARDQVIAYDEQFF
TRBV27,TRBJ1-1,CASSFVGYEAFF
TRBV6-2/TRBV6-3,TRBJ1-6,CASTSGQLAPLHF
TRBV10-3,TRBJ2-1,CASTSGGRFDEQFF
TRBV10-3,TRBJ1-1,CAISAGPDTEAFF
TRBV19,TRBJ1-1,CASIRAPPWGEAFF
TRBV14,TRBJ2-3,CASSRLAGVIDTQYF